This T cell receptor (beta chain) originates from a study of CD8 T cells in Susac syndrome. Germline CDR1 SGHRS, CDR2 YFSETQ. The CDR3 loop spans 16 amino acids. With 4 bases removed from V and 2 bases from J, the gap between germline ends came to 16 bases. The study sequenced TCR beta in blood CD8+ and CD4+ T cells. The multiple sclerosis controls were treatment-naive patients affected by stable or active relapsing-remitting disease. A quantity of about 0.5 to 1 ug RNA underwent reverse transcription using random hexamers. TCRdb re-called the immunoSEQ multiplex PCR reads with MiXCR, one entry per CDR3 protein. The sample contains around 200,000 distinct CDR3 sequences, approximately 96% of which appear only once.

Sequenced input: CD4+ T cells from PBMCs. The gene calls are TRBV5-1 and TRBJ2-1; D call uncertain. The receptor was derived from a human donor with multiple sclerosis. The CDR3 protein is CASSPGPLTTYNEQFF. As DNA, the CDR3 is TGCGCCAGCAGCCCAGGACCGCTGACGACCTACAATGAGCAGTTCTTC.